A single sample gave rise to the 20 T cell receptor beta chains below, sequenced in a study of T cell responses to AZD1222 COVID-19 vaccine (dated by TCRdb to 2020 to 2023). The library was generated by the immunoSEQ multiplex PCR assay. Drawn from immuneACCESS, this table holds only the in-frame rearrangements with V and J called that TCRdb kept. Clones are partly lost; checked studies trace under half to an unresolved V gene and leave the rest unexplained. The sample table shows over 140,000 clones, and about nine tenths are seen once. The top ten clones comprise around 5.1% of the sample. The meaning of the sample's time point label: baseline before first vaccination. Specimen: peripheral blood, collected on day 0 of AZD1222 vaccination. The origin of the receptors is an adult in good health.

CDR3 nucleotide sequence: TGTGCCAGCAGTGATCAGGTTTCCTACAATGAGCAGTTCTTC. Its translation is CASSDQVSYNEQFF. This rearrangement joins TRBV2 to TRBJ2-1, with D hard to call. Trimming took off 3 bases at V and 1 base at J, with 7 bases between the two ends. Germline values: CDR1 SNHLY, CDR2 FYNNEI. This CDR3 spans 14 amino acids.

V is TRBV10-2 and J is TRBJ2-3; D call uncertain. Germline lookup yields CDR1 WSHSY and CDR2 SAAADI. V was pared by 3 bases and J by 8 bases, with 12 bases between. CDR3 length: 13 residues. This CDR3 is CASSESLGVTQYF. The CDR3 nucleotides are TGCGCCAGCAGTGAATCTTTGGGTGTTACGCAGTATTTT.

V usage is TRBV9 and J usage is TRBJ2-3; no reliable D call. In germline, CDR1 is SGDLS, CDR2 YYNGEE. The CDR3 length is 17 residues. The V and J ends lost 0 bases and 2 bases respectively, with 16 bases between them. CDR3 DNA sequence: TGTGCCAGCAGCGTAGCTGAAAGCGCTTATAACACAGATACGCAGTATTTT. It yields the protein CASSVAESAYNTDTQYF. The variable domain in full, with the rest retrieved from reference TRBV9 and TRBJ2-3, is DSGVTQTPKHLITATGQRVTLRCSPRSGDLSVYWYQQSLDQGLQFLIQYYNGEERAKGNILERFSAQQFPDLHSELNLSSLELGDSALYFCASSVAESAYNTDTQYFGPGTRLTVL.

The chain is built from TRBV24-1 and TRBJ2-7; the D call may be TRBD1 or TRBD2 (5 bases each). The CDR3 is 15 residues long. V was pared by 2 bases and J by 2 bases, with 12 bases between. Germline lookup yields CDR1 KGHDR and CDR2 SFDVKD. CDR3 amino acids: CATSDSGQDTYEQYF. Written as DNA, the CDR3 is TGTGCCACCAGTGATTCGGGGCAGGATACCTACGAGCAGTACTTC.

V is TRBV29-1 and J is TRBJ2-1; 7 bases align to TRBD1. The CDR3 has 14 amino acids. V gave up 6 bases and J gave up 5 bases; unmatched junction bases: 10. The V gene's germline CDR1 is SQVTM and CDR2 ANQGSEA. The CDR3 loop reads CSVDGTENNNEQFF. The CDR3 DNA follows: TGCAGCGTGGACGGGACAGAAAATAACAATGAGCAGTTCTTC.

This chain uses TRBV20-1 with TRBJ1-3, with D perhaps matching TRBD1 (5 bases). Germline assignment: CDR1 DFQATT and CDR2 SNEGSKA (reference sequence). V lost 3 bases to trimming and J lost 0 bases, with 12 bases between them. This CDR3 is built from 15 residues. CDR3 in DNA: TGCAGTGCTAGTCCTTACAGGCGCTCTGGAAACACCATATATTTT. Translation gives CSASPYRRSGNTIYF.

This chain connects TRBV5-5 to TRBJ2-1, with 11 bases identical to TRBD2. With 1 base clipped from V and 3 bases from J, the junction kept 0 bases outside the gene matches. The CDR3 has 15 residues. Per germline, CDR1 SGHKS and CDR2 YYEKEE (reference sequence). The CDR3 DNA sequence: TGTGCCAGCAGCTTGCTAGCGGGAGGCTACAATGAGCAGTTCTTC. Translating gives CASSLLAGGYNEQFF.

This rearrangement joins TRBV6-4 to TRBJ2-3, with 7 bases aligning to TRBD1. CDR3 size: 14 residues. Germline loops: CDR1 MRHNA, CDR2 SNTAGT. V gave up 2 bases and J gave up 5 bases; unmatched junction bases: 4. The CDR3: CASSDGRGIDTQYF. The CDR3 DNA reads TGTGCCAGCAGTGACGGCAGGGGGATAGATACGCAGTATTTT.

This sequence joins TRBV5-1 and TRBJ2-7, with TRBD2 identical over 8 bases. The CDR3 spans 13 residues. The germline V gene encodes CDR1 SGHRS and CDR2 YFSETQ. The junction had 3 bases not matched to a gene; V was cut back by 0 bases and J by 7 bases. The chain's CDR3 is CASSLGGGPEQYF. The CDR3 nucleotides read TGCGCCAGCAGCTTGGGCGGGGGGCCAGAGCAGTACTTC.

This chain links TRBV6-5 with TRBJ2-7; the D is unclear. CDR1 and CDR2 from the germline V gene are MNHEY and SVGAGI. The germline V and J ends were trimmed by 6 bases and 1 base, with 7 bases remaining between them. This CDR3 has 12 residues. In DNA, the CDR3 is TGTGCCAGCAGGCCTTTATCCTACGAGCAGTACTTC. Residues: CASRPLSYEQYF.

CDR3 in amino acids: CASSQDRPYSGNTIYF. CDR3 nucleotide sequence: TGTGCCAGCAGCCAAGACCGCCCCTACTCTGGAAACACCATATATTTT. This chain joins TRBV14 and TRBJ1-3; D not certain. V was cut by 0 bases and J by 0 bases, with 9 bases left in between. The germline gives CDR1 SGHDN, CDR2 FVKESK. The CDR3 is 16 amino acids.

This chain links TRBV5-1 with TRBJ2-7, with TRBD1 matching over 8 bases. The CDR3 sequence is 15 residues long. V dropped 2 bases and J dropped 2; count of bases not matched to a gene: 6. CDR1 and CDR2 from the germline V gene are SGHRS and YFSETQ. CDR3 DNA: TGCGCCAGCAGCTTAGGACAGGGATCAGCCTACGAGCAGTACTTC. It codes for CASSLGQGSAYEQYF. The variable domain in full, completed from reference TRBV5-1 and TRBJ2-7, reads KAGVTQTPRYLIKTRGQQVTLSCSPISGHRSVSWYQQTPGQGLQFLFEYFSETQRNKGNFPGRFSGRQFSNSRSEMNVSTLELGDSALYLCASSLGQGSAYEQYFGPGTRLTVT.

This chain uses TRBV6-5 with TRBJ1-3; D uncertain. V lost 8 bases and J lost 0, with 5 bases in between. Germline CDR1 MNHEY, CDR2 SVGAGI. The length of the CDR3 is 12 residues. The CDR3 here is CASVSSGNTIYF. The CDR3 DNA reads TGTGCCAGCGTCAGCTCTGGAAACACCATATATTTT.

The CDR3 reads CASSSGMGVGRTDTQYF. The CDR3 DNA reads as TGTGCCAGCAGTTCAGGCATGGGGGTCGGGCGCACAGATACGCAGTATTTT. The chain uses TRBV11-3 and TRBJ2-3, with D perhaps assigned TRBD1 or TRBD2 (5 bases each). Germline V gene data show CDR1 as SGHNT and CDR2 as YENEEA. V lost 6 bases to trimming and J lost 1 base, with 20 bases between them. The CDR3 has 17 amino acids.

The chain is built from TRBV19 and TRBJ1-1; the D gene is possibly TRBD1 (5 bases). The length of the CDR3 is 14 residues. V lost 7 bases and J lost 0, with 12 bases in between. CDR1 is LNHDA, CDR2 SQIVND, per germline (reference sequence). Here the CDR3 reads CASMQGHMNTEAFF. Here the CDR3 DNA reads TGTGCCAGTATGCAGGGTCACATGAACACTGAAGCTTTCTTT.

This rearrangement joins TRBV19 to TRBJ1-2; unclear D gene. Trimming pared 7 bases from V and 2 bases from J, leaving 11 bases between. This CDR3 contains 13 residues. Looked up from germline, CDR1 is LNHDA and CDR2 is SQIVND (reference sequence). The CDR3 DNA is TGTGCCAGTAAGAGAAGGGAGAACTATGGCTACACCTTC. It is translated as CASKRRENYGYTF.

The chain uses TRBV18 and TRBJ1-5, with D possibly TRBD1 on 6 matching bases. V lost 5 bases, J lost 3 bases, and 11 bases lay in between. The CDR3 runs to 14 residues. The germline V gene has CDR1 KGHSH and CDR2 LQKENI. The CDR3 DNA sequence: TGTGCCAGCTCATCACAGGGATTCAATCAGCCCCAGCATTTT. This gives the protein CASSSQGFNQPQHF.

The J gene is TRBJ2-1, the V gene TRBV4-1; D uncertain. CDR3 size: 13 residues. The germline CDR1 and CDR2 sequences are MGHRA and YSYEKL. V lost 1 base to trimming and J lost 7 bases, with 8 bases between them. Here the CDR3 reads CASSQVVENEQFF. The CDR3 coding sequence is TGCGCCAGCAGCCAAGTAGTAGAGAATGAGCAGTTCTTC.

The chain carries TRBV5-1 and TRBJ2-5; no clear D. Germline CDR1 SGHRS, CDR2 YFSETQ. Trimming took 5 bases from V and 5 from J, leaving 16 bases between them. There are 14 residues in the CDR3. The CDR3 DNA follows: TGCGCCAGCAGGGTTTTGAGTCCCTGGGAGACCCAGTACTTC. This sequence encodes CASRVLSPWETQYF.

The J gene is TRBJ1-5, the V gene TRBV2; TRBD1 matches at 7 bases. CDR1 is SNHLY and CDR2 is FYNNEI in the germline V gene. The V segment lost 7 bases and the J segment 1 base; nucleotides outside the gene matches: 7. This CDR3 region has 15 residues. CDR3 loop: CASTRDSTSNQPQHF. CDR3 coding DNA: TGTGCCAGCACCCGGGACAGTACGAGCAATCAGCCCCAGCATTTT.